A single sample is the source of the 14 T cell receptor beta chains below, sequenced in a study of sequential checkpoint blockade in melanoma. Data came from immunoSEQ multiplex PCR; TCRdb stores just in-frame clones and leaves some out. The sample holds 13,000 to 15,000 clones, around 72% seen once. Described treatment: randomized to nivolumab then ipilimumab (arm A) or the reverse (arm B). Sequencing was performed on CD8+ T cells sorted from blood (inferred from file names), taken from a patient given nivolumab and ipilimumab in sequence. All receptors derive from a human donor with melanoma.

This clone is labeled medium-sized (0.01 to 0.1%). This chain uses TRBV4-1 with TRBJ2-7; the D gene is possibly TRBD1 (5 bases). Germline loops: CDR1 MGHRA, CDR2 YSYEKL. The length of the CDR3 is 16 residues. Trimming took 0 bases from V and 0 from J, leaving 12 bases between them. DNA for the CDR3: TGCGCCAGCAGCCAAGATATTACAGACAGCTCCTACGAGCAGTACTTC. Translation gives CASSQDITDSSYEQYF.

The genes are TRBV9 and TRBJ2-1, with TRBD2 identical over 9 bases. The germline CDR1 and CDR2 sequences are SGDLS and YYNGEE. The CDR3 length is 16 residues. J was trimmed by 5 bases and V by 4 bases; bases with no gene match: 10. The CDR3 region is CASSPAGSGRHNEQFF. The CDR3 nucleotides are TGTGCCAGCAGCCCGGCGGGTAGCGGGAGACACAATGAGCAGTTCTTC.

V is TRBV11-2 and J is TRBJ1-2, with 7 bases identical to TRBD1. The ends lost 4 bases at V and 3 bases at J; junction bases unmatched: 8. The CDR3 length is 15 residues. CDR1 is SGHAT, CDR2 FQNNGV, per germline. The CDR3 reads CASSSFDRDYYGYTF. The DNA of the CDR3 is TGTGCCAGCAGCTCCTTTGACAGGGACTACTATGGCTACACCTTC.

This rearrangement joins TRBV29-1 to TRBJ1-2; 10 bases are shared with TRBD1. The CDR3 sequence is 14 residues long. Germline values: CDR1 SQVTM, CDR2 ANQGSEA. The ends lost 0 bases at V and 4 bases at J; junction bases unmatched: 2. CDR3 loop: CSVEETGGGYGYTF. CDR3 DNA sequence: TGCAGCGTTGAAGAGACAGGGGGCGGCTATGGCTACACCTTC.

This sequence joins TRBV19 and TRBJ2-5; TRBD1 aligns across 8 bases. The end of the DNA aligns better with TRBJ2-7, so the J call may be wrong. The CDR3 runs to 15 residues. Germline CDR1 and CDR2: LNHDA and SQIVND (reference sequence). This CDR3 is CASSRRTGWNYEQYF. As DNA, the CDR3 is TGTGCCAGTAGTAGACGGACAGGGTGGAACTACGAGCAGTACTTC.

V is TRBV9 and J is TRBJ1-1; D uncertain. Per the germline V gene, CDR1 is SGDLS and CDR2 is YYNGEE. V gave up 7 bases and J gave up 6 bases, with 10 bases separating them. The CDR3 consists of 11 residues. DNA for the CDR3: TGTGCCAGCGGGAGTTCGTCTGAAGCTTTCTTT. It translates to CASGSSSEAFF.

The CDR3 is CASSHGSSYEQYF. The CDR3 DNA sequence: TGCGCCAGCAGCCACGGGTCCTCCTACGAGCAGTACTTC. The chain combines TRBV4-3 with TRBJ2-7; D is uncertain. The CDR3 covers 13 residues. Per the germline V gene, CDR1 is LGHNA and CDR2 is YSLEER. Trimming removed 3 bases at V and 0 bases at J, with 6 bases between.

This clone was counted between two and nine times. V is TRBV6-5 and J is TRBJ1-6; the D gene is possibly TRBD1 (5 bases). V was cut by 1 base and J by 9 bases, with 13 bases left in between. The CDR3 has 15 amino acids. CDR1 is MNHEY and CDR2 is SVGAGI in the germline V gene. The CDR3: CASSYLGGSPSPLHF. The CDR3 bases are TGTGCCAGCAGTTACTTGGGGGGGTCGCCTTCACCCCTCCACTTT.

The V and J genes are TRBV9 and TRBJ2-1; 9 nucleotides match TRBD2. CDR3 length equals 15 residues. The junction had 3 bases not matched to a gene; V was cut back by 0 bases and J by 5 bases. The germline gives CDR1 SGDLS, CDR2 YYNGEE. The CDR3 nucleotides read TGTGCCAGCAGCGTAGCTAGCGGGAATCACAATGAGCAGTTCTTC. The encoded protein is CASSVASGNHNEQFF.

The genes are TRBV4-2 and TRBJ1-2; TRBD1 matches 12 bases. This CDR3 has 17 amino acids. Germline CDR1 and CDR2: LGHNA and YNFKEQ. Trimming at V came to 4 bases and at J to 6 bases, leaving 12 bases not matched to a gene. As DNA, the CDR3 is TGTGCCAGCAGCCTAACTTCGGGACAGGGGGCGAATAATGGCTACACCTTC. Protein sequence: CASSLTSGQGANNGYTF.

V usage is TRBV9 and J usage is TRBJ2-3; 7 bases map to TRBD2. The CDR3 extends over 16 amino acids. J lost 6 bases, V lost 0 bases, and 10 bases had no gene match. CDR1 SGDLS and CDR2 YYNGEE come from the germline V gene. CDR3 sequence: CASSVGGGLVWDTQYF. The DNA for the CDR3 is TGTGCCAGCAGCGTAGGAGGCGGACTAGTTTGGGATACGCAGTATTTT.

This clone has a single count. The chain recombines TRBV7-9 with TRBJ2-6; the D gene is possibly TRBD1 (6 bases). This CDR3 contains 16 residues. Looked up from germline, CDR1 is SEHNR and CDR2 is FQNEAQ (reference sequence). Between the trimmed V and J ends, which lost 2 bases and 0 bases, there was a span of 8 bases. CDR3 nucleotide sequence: TGTGCCAGCAGCTTAAGGACAGCCTCTGGGGCCAACGTCCTGACTTTC. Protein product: CASSLRTASGANVLTF.

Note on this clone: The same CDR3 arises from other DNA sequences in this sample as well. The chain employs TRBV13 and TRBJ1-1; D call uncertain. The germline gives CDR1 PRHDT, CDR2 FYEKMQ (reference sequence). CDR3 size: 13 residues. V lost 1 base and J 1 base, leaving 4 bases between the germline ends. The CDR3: CASSLAGNTEAFF. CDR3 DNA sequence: TGTGCCAGCAGCTTAGCAGGGAACACTGAAGCTTTCTTT.

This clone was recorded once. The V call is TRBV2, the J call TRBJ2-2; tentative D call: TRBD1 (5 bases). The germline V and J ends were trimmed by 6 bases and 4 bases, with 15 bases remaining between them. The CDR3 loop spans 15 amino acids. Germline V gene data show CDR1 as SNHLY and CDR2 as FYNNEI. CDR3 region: CASRWTSSSTGELFF. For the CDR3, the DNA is TGTGCCAGCAGATGGACATCGTCGAGCACCGGGGAGCTGTTTTTT.